This T cell receptor beta chain was sequenced in a study of vaccination effects on CD4 cells after COVID-19. Within the ViraFEST assay, antigen-specific CD4+ T cells underwent expansion with viral peptide pools prior to sequencing. Following 10 days of culture, CD4+ T cells were isolated. The person's infection with SARS-CoV-2, confirmed by PCR, took place between March and December 2020. Supplemented with 8.5 to 10 IU/ml IL-2 and about 10 ug/ml peptides, a few million PBMC per well were kept in culture. Half-medium exchanges with IL-2 medium took place on days 3 and 7. Notes on this clone: Its antigen is as yet unknown.

This CDR3 is 16 amino acids long. V lost 0 bases and J lost 3; bases outside the gene matches: 6. The germline gives CDR1 SGHTA, CDR2 FQGNSA. Sequencing used immunoSEQ multiplex PCR; TCRdb keeps in-frame clones, though not all of them. The repertoire holds around 37,000 clones, with just under 75% as singletons. The chain uses TRBV7-2 and TRBJ2-7, with TRBD2 matching over 9 bases. The input for sequencing was CD4+ T cells from PBMCs cultured with a peptide pool, taken before COVID-19 vaccination. The source is a human donor who had a prior SARS-CoV-2 infection. DNA of the CDR3: TGTGCCAGCAGCTTAGCGGGTAGCGGGGGAATCTACGAGCAGTACTTC. Amino acids: CASSLAGSGGIYEQYF.